The 26 T cell receptor beta chains below come from one sample, sequenced in a study of T-cell reconstitution after alpha-beta-depleted transplantation in children. Preparation of the TCRbeta library involved a method that used unique molecular identifiers. TCRdb redid the calling of the PCR reads with MiXCR, one entry per CDR3 protein. The sample includes 450,000 to 550,000 distinct CDR3 sequences, over 10% seen only once; the top ten take 12% to 15%. The sample was PBMCs, mostly from graft donor cells, taken 180 days after TCRalphabeta/CD19-depleted stem cell transplant. Every receptor here comes from a female patient under 10 years old who had a stem cell transplant for aplastic anemia, so the T cells may come from the graft donor.

This chain links TRBV15 with TRBJ1-5; no definite D call. V gave up 1 base and J gave up 7 bases, with 5 bases separating them. Germline CDR1 and CDR2: LNHNV and YYDKDF (reference sequence). The CDR3 length is 12 residues. The CDR3 sequence: CATSRVGQPQHF. In nucleotides, the CDR3 is TGTGCCACCAGCAGAGTAGGACAGCCCCAGCATTTT.

The rearrangement uses TRBV29-1 and TRBJ1-1, with a weak D call TRBD1 (5 bases). This CDR3 region has 13 residues. V lost 3 bases and J lost 5, with 13 bases in between. Germline V gives CDR1 SQVTM, CDR2 ANQGSEA. The CDR3 DNA follows: TGCAGCGTTGATGGGGGAGTCGGAACTGAAGCTTTCTTT. Amino acids: CSVDGGVGTEAFF.

This clonotype turned up a few times. The rearrangement joins TRBV4-3 to TRBJ2-5; no clear D gene. Germline V gene lookup returns CDR1 LGHNA and CDR2 YSLEER. This CDR3 has 16 amino acids. V was clipped by 0 bases and J by 5 bases, with 16 bases between them. This CDR3 is CASSQDLRLSRETQYF. The CDR3 bases are TGCGCCAGCAGCCAAGATCTACGACTCTCACGGGAGACCCAGTACTTC.

This chain joins TRBV29-1 and TRBJ1-3; D remains ambiguous. The germline CDR1 and CDR2 sequences are SQVTM and ANQGSEA. The CDR3 extends over 11 amino acids. V dropped 7 bases and J dropped 1 base, with 5 bases sitting between them. Here the CDR3 DNA reads TGCAGCGCCGAATCTGGAAACACCATATATTTT. It translates to CSAESGNTIYF.

J is TRBJ1-2 and V is TRBV5-1, with 7 nucleotides matching TRBD1. Unmatched junction bases numbered 3, after V lost 0 bases and J lost 1 base. This CDR3 has 15 amino acids. Germline CDR1 reads SGHRS; CDR2 reads YFSETQ. CDR3 sequence: CASSLEGALNYGYTF. In nucleotides, the CDR3 is TGCGCCAGCAGCTTGGAGGGGGCCCTTAACTATGGCTACACCTTC. Filled out from reference TRBV5-1 and TRBJ1-2, the complete variable domain reads KAGVTQTPRYLIKTRGQQVTLSCSPISGHRSVSWYQQTPGQGLQFLFEYFSETQRNKGNFPGRFSGRQFSNSRSEMNVSTLELGDSALYLCASSLEGALNYGYTFGSGTRLTVV.

With regard to this clonotype: One junction end does not reproduce the germline sequence, and a read error may be involved. The V gene is TRBV4-3, the J gene TRBJ2-5; D is uncertain. CDR1 and CDR2 from the germline V gene are LGHNA and YSLEER. The length of the CDR3 is 13 residues. The CDR3 DNA sequence: TGCGCCAGCAGCCCTTACTACCAGGAGACCCAGTACTTC. This translates into CASSPYYQETQYF.

J is TRBJ1-1 and V is TRBV18, with D hard to call. Germline V gives CDR1 KGHSH, CDR2 LQKENI. V was shortened by 1 base and J by 2 bases, with 17 bases between the two germline ends. The CDR3 is 17 amino acids. CDR3 amino acids: CASSPRVGTVVNTEAFF. The CDR3 DNA reads TGTGCCAGCTCACCACGCGTGGGAACAGTAGTCAACACTGAAGCTTTCTTT.

CDR3 sequence reads: CASSHLLAGVGDTQYF. The CDR3 DNA follows: TGTGCCAGCAGCCACCTACTAGCGGGAGTGGGAGATACGCAGTATTTT. V usage is TRBV11-2 and J usage is TRBJ2-3, with 11 bases matching TRBD2. CDR1 SGHAT and CDR2 FQNNGV come from the germline V gene. The V and J ends lost 5 bases and 5 bases, in that order; junction bases with no gene match: 9. This CDR3 has 16 residues. The complete variable domain, with remaining parts taken from reference TRBV11-2 and TRBJ2-3, reads EAGVAQSPRYKIIEKRQSVAFWCNPISGHATLYWYQQILGQGPKLLIQFQNNGVVDDSQLPKDRFSAERLKGVDSTLKIQPAKLEDSAVYLCASSHLLAGVGDTQYFGPGTRLTVL.

V and J are TRBV5-4 and TRBJ1-1; the match to TRBD1 covers 8 bases. The CDR3 loop spans 15 amino acids. The V segment lost 3 bases and the J segment 1 base; nucleotides outside the gene matches: 5. Germline V gives CDR1 SGHNT, CDR2 YYREEE (reference sequence). CDR3 DNA: TGTGCCAGCAGCTCCAGGACAGGGTGGAACACTGAAGCTTTCTTT. It specifies CASSSRTGWNTEAFF.

This clonotype was recorded a few times. The V and J genes are TRBV7-7 and TRBJ2-2, with 13 positions matching TRBD2. Trimming took 5 bases from V and 7 from J; bases not matched to a gene: 7. The CDR3 extends over 16 amino acids. The germline V gene encodes CDR1 SSHAT and CDR2 FNYEAQ (reference sequence). CDR3 sequence (DNA): TGTGCCAGCAGCCGGACTAGCGGGAGAGAGGGCGGGGAGCTGTTTTTT. Its translation is CASSRTSGREGGELFF.

The V and J genes are TRBV19 and TRBJ2-2; 12 nucleotides agree with TRBD2. J gave up 4 bases and V 9 bases, and 9 bases lay outside the gene matches. Germline CDR1 reads LNHDA; CDR2 reads SQIVND (reference sequence). This CDR3 has 16 residues. The CDR3 region is CASSYRLAGVTGELFF. The CDR3 DNA reads TGTGCCAGCTCGTACCGACTAGCGGGAGTCACCGGGGAGCTGTTTTTT.

This clonotype was found a few times. This rearrangement joins TRBV7-2 to TRBJ2-3; D unresolved. Trimming removed 1 base at V and 0 bases at J, with 11 bases between. Germline-derived CDR1 and CDR2 are SGHTA and FQGNSA. This CDR3 region has 16 residues. The DNA for the CDR3 is TGTGCCAGCAGCTTAGGTGCCTCTCCCAGCACAGATACGCAGTATTTT. It translates to CASSLGASPSTDTQYF.

This clonotype was detected a few times. The chain combines TRBV20-1 with TRBJ2-7; 7 bases are shared with TRBD2. This CDR3 has 12 residues. V shed 3 bases and J 6 bases; nucleotides not matched to a gene: 5. Germline assignment: CDR1 DFQATT and CDR2 SNEGSKA (reference sequence). The CDR3 bases are TGCAGTGCTAGTACGGGGGAGGGCGAGCAGTACTTC. Its protein product is CSASTGEGEQYF.

This chain connects TRBV20-1 to TRBJ1-3; the D gene is possibly TRBD1 (6 bases). This CDR3 region has 14 residues. The germline V gene has CDR1 DFQATT and CDR2 SNEGSKA (reference sequence). Trimming pared 6 bases from V and 3 bases from J, leaving 15 bases between. This CDR3 is CSAMEGVDGNTIYF. DNA for the CDR3: TGCAGTGCAATGGAGGGGGTAGATGGAAACACCATATATTTT.

Only a few counts were recorded for this clonotype. The chain joins TRBV6-1 to TRBJ2-7; 12 bases match TRBD1. CDR1 MNHNS and CDR2 SASEGT come from the germline V gene. V dropped 5 bases and J dropped 6; count of bases not matched to a gene: 8. The CDR3 consists of 15 residues. CDR3 sequence: CASSIEGTGGLEQYF. The CDR3, as DNA: TGTGCCAGCAGTATAGAAGGGACAGGGGGCCTCGAGCAGTACTTC.

This clonotype came up a few times. The rearrangement links TRBV7-2 to TRBJ2-3; D is ambiguous. Trimming shortened V by 5 bases and J by 9 bases, and 9 bases separated the two germline ends. Per germline, CDR1 SGHTA and CDR2 FQGNSA. This CDR3 contains 11 residues. In DNA, the CDR3 is TGTGCCAGCAGCCAAATATTCACGCAGTATTTT. This sequence encodes CASSQIFTQYF.

The V call is TRBV6-5, the J call TRBJ2-1; D assignment may be TRBD1 or TRBD2 (5 bases each). V was clipped by 4 bases and J by 8 bases, with 18 bases between them. Germline CDR1 is MNHEY and CDR2 is SVGAGI. This CDR3 region has 15 residues. The DNA for the CDR3 is TGTGCCAGCAGTTCCCCCGGGACCACCTTCTATGAGCAGTTCTTC. Encoded protein: CASSSPGTTFYEQFF.

The chain carries TRBV2 and TRBJ2-5; D gene ambiguous. Germline V gives CDR1 SNHLY, CDR2 FYNNEI. This CDR3 comprises 17 residues. V was cut by 4 bases and J by 0 bases, with 18 bases left in between. CDR3 region: CASSALLIGWNQETQYF. Written as DNA, the CDR3 is TGTGCCAGCAGTGCTCTTCTTATAGGGTGGAACCAAGAGACCCAGTACTTC.

The chain uses TRBV20-1 and TRBJ2-1, with unresolved D. The CDR3 sequence is 15 residues long. CDR1 is DFQATT, CDR2 SNEGSKA, per germline (reference sequence). The germline V and J ends were trimmed by 2 bases and 0 bases, with 11 bases remaining between them. The CDR3 coding sequence is TGCAGTGCTAGACCGACCCTGAGCTCCTACAATGAGCAGTTCTTC. Amino acids: CSARPTLSSYNEQFF.

This sequence joins TRBV10-3 and TRBJ2-5, with unresolved D. The germline V and J ends were trimmed by 4 bases and 3 bases, with 12 bases remaining between them. The CDR3 runs to 14 residues. From germline, CDR1 is ENHRY and CDR2 SYGVKD. The CDR3 nucleotides read TGTGCCATCAGTGGAGCCGGCTTCGAAGAGACCCAGTACTTC. It specifies CAISGAGFEETQYF.

This clonotype was seen more than once but under ten times. The chain couples TRBV18 to TRBJ2-5; 7 bases line up with TRBD2. In germline, CDR1 is KGHSH, CDR2 LQKENI. The CDR3 has 16 amino acids. Trimming cost V 6 bases and J 1 base; bases outside gene matches: 11. This CDR3 is CASSPITGGRQETQYF. The CDR3, as DNA: TGTGCCAGCTCTCCAATCACGGGAGGACGCCAAGAGACCCAGTACTTC.

Ten or more counts support this clonotype. The V and J genes are TRBV20-1 and TRBJ2-2, with 11 bases fitting TRBD2. J gave up 7 bases and V 3 bases, and 4 bases lay outside the gene matches. CDR3 length: 14 residues. Germline V CDR1 and CDR2: DFQATT, SNEGSKA (reference sequence). CDR3 coding DNA: TGCAGTGCTAGTCGGCTAGCGGGGGGCGGGGAGCTGTTTTTT. Protein: CSASRLAGGGELFF.

This clonotype showed up just a few times. The V gene is TRBV19, the J gene TRBJ1-2; 8 nucleotides align to TRBD1. Germline V CDR1 and CDR2: LNHDA, SQIVND (reference sequence). This CDR3 has 15 residues. The junction had 6 bases not matched to a gene; V was cut back by 3 bases and J by 3 bases. Here the CDR3 reads CASSIIRGPHYGYTF. CDR3 in DNA: TGTGCCAGTAGTATCATCAGGGGGCCCCACTATGGCTACACCTTC.

This chain connects TRBV25-1 to TRBJ1-6, with D maybe TRBD1 (5 bases). Trimming took 1 base from V and 0 from J, leaving 10 bases between them. The CDR3 runs 17 residues. Germline V gene sequence: CDR1 MGHDK, CDR2 SYGVNS. This chain's CDR3 is CASSEWDRSSYNSPLHF. The CDR3 DNA reads as TGTGCCAGCAGTGAATGGGACCGAAGCTCCTATAATTCACCCCTCCACTTT.

This clonotype was found many times. The chain recombines TRBV20-1 with TRBJ1-3; TRBD1 aligns across 8 bases. Germline V lookup: CDR1 DFQATT, CDR2 SNEGSKA (reference sequence). The CDR3 spans 15 residues. J was trimmed by 4 bases and V by 0 bases; bases with no gene match: 5. The CDR3: CSARDYRDRGNTIYF. DNA for the CDR3: TGCAGTGCTAGAGATTACCGGGACAGGGGAAACACCATATATTTT.

This chain joins TRBV24-1 and TRBJ2-2; 7 positions match TRBD1. The ends lost 7 bases at V and 4 bases at J; junction bases unmatched: 8. The CDR3 contains 15 residues. CDR1 KGHDR and CDR2 SFDVKD come from the germline V gene. CDR3 sequence: CATSLGDRLTGELFF. CDR3 sequence (DNA): TGTGCCACCAGCCTGGGGGACAGACTCACCGGGGAGCTGTTTTTT.